Sequencing of this T cell receptor (beta chain) was carried out in a study of T cell responses to AZD1222 COVID-19 vaccine. Study-wide context: The study pooled second doses at about 4 or about 12 weeks.

Germline assignment: CDR1 SGHVS and CDR2 FQNEAQ. V was pared by 5 bases and J by 1 base, with 11 bases between. The CDR3 is made up of 14 amino acids. Method: immunoSEQ multiplex PCR; TCRdb's copy keeps in-frame clones and lacks some. The sample lists about 140,000 clones, around four fifths seen once, with approximately 4% in the top ten. A remark on this clone: What it binds is unknown.

Study-level points and caveats: The study found vaccine-associated CD4 TCRs spanning spike, dominant at 160-218 and 743-854. Donors were chiefly white British, with a greater number of females, and clonal diversity was perhaps underestimated. Unmutated regions of variants are reportedly targeted by nearly half of spike-specific TCRs.

The gene calls are TRBV7-8 and TRBJ1-1; tentatively, D is TRBD1 (5 bases). The clonotype comes from an adult in good health. The input for sequencing was peripheral blood, taken on day 0 of AZD1222 vaccination. The CDR3 sequence: CASSRAGRNTEAFF. As DNA, the CDR3 is TGTGCCAGCAGCCGAGCAGGGCGGAACACTGAAGCTTTCTTT.